Listed below are T cell receptor beta chains from one sample, sequenced in a study of blood T cells in healthy people across ages. TCRdb processed the 5' RACE reads anew with MiXCR; each CDR3 protein has one entry. Of 980,000 or so distinct CDR3 sequences listed, around 48% were seen once; the top ten hold roughly 13%. Sequenced sample: blood. The receptors come from a man aged 30 to 45 in good health. Each CDR3 is given without its conserved first and last residue. The order of the fields is V gene, CDR3 length, CDR3 protein.

v_call: TRBV4-3; cdr3_length: 11; cdr3_aa: ASSQEPNNEQF
v_call: TRBV24-1; cdr3_length: 13; cdr3_aa: ATSEGTSVVETQY
v_call: TRBV28; cdr3_length: 12; cdr3_aa: ASSLGASSYGYT
v_call: TRBV27; cdr3_length: 13; cdr3_aa: ASSFGTTNTGELF
v_call: TRBV6-2/TRBV6-3; cdr3_length: 9; cdr3_aa: ASSYGQEQY
v_call: TRBV4-2; cdr3_length: 13; cdr3_aa: ASNQLTGLSYEQY
v_call: TRBV20-1; cdr3_length: 12; cdr3_aa: SAKVGGQIEKLF
v_call: TRBV20-1; cdr3_length: 14; cdr3_aa: SARDGRRGANTEAF
v_call: TRBV3-1; cdr3_length: 13; cdr3_aa: ASSADLGGNQPQH
v_call: TRBV7-2; cdr3_length: 13; cdr3_aa: ASSLDGGGWGEQY
v_call: TRBV6-5; cdr3_length: 11; cdr3_aa: ASSYTDGGEQY
v_call: TRBV3-1; cdr3_length: 13; cdr3_aa: ASSRSGTGLLEQY
v_call: TRBV6-1; cdr3_length: 12; cdr3_aa: ASSSGGPQETQY
v_call: TRBV28; cdr3_length: 13; cdr3_aa: ASSRAGTGGYEQY
v_call: TRBV20-1; cdr3_length: 11; cdr3_aa: SAIAGTAPEQF
v_call: TRBV27; cdr3_length: 13; cdr3_aa: ASSSSTGGYQPQH
v_call: TRBV12-3/TRBV12-4; cdr3_length: 14; cdr3_aa: ASSLLAGGTTDTQY
v_call: TRBV6-5; cdr3_length: 12; cdr3_aa: ASGLYSSYNEQF
v_call: TRBV7-8; cdr3_length: 13; cdr3_aa: ASILGLAGNNEQF
v_call: TRBV15; cdr3_length: 17; cdr3_aa: ATSRDLSAGQGGTYEQY
v_call: TRBV5-1; cdr3_length: 13; cdr3_aa: ASSLDGAYNSPLH
v_call: TRBV6-5; cdr3_length: 12; cdr3_aa: ASSYSQGKETQY
v_call: TRBV3-1; cdr3_length: 10; cdr3_aa: ASKVATGELF
v_call: TRBV4-3; cdr3_length: 12; cdr3_aa: ASSQQTGMGEQF
v_call: TRBV27; cdr3_length: 13; cdr3_aa: ASSLSLARNYEQY
v_call: TRBV7-2; cdr3_length: 12; cdr3_aa: ASSSRGGQEKLF
v_call: TRBV12-5; cdr3_length: 12; cdr3_aa: ASGSRTGLYEQF
v_call: TRBV11-3; cdr3_length: 13; cdr3_aa: ASSLATRIGNTQY
v_call: TRBV6-6; cdr3_length: 14; cdr3_aa: ASSYAPGTSTDTQY
v_call: TRBV6-5; cdr3_length: 11; cdr3_aa: ATALLRDSGYT
v_call: TRBV6-2/TRBV6-3; cdr3_length: 12; cdr3_aa: ASSASGQNEKLF
v_call: TRBV5-1; cdr3_length: 12; cdr3_aa: ASSSDSFSYEQY
v_call: TRBV29-1; cdr3_length: 11; cdr3_aa: SVEGGVPYEQY
v_call: TRBV27; cdr3_length: 12; cdr3_aa: ASSPLDSLYEQY
v_call: TRBV18; cdr3_length: 10; cdr3_aa: ASSPLPNEQF
v_call: TRBV6-1; cdr3_length: 13; cdr3_aa: ASSDDRVYRNEQY
v_call: TRBV7-8; cdr3_length: 12; cdr3_aa: ASSLLGGPYGQY
v_call: TRBV6-5; cdr3_length: 11; cdr3_aa: ASRQSLWETQY
v_call: TRBV12-3/TRBV12-4; cdr3_length: 15; cdr3_aa: ASSAEEGIGPKNIQY
v_call: TRBV12-3/TRBV12-4; cdr3_length: 12; cdr3_aa: ASSLSAAADTQY
v_call: TRBV5-1; cdr3_length: 14; cdr3_aa: ASSQLEGGVADTQY
v_call: TRBV15; cdr3_length: 14; cdr3_aa: ATSRDFQGLYNEQF
v_call: TRBV21-1; cdr3_length: 14; cdr3_aa: ASSKEPTDSPYEQY
v_call: TRBV28; cdr3_length: 12; cdr3_aa: ASSLGTGLGTQY
v_call: TRBV13; cdr3_length: 13; cdr3_aa: ASSPQGGGVNEQF
v_call: TRBV7-9; cdr3_length: 13; cdr3_aa: ASSQDRGIGYGYT